The 18 T cell receptor beta chains presented below share a single source sample, sequenced in a study of Graves' ophthalmopathy and Graves' hyperthyroidism. CDR3 regions of TCR beta were amplified from RNA transcripts. The first round was an RT-PCR with HTBI primers, and the second round was a multiplex PCR. TCRdb ran MiXCR on the multiplex PCR reads and lists one entry per CDR3 protein. The repertoire holds just over 400,000 distinct CDR3 sequences, with around 21% as singletons. Sequenced input: peripheral blood. The receptors were sampled from a woman between 18 and 29 years old with stable Graves' hyperthyroidism.

The sample holds many counts of this clonotype. The chain combines TRBV29-1 with TRBJ2-7, with TRBD1 matching 8 bases. V shed 5 bases and J 6 bases; nucleotides not matched to a gene: 9. Germline lookup yields CDR1 SQVTM and CDR2 ANQGSEA. This CDR3 contains 13 residues. CDR3 nucleotides: TGCAGCGTTTGTGAGACAGGGGCCGGCGAGCAGTACTTC. It codes for CSVCETGAGEQYF.

V usage is TRBV6-5 and J usage is TRBJ2-5; tentatively, D is TRBD1 (5 bases). V lost 2 bases and J lost 0, with 19 bases in between. The CDR3 contains 18 residues. From germline, CDR1 is MNHEY and CDR2 SVGAGI. CDR3 sequence: CASSYAGYDSQHQETQYF. CDR3 nucleotide sequence: TGTGCCAGCAGTTACGCCGGCTACGACAGTCAGCACCAAGAGACCCAGTACTTC.

V is TRBV27 and J is TRBJ1-2; 8 bases are a match to TRBD1. Germline V gene sequence: CDR1 MNHEY, CDR2 SMNVEV (reference sequence). V lost 3 bases to trimming and J lost 8 bases; unmatched junction nucleotides: 11. The CDR3 sequence is 15 residues long. The CDR3 loop reads CASSFLATGAHGYTF. CDR3 in DNA: TGTGCCAGCAGTTTCCTCGCGACAGGGGCCCACGGCTACACCTTC.

With respect to this clonotype: As the CDR3 is not closed by the conserved phenylalanine or tryptophan, this likely results from a read error. The rearrangement links TRBV7-9 to TRBJ1-2; D may be TRBD1 (6 bases). V shed 0 bases and J shed 7 bases, with 15 bases lying between them. Germline-derived CDR1 and CDR2 are SEHNR and FQNEAQ (reference sequence). This CDR3 region has 15 residues. The CDR3, as DNA: TGTGCCAGCAGCTTAGCTGACAGGCCCCTATCTGGCTACACCGTC. Residues: CASSLADRPLSGYTV.

This clonotype has ten or more counts. This chain connects TRBV27 to TRBJ1-1, with a weak D call TRBD1 (5 bases). Germline CDR1 reads MNHEY; CDR2 reads SMNVEV (reference sequence). The CDR3 is made up of 17 amino acids. V shed 4 bases and J shed 1 base, with 19 bases lying between them. As DNA, the CDR3 is TGTGCCAGCAGTTCCGCCAGGGCGCCGGGCCCGAACACTGAAGCTTTCTTT. It is translated as CASSSARAPGPNTEAFF.

This clonotype was counted many times. The chain combines TRBV25-1 with TRBJ2-5; tentatively, D is TRBD1 (6 bases). The ends were cut back, 3 bases at V and 5 bases at J, with 19 bases in the middle. Germline V gene data show CDR1 as MGHDK and CDR2 as SYGVNS. The CDR3 covers 16 residues. The CDR3: CASSDPGVLFSETQYF. As DNA, the CDR3 is TGTGCCAGCAGTGATCCAGGGGTACTATTCTCGGAGACCCAGTACTTC.

This clonotype came up many times. The chain links TRBV27 to TRBJ2-5; TRBD1 agrees at 12 bases. V was clipped by 7 bases and J by 4 bases; unmatched bases: 7. CDR3 size: 15 residues. Germline CDR1 reads MNHEY; CDR2 reads SMNVEV (reference sequence). The DNA of the CDR3 is TGTGCCAGCAAGCTAGGGACAGGGGGCCTAGAGACCCAGTACTTC. It is translated as CASKLGTGGLETQYF.

The sample holds many counts of this clonotype. CDR3 region: CATSRDLGSVGYEQYF. CDR3 DNA: TGTGCCACCAGCAGAGATCTAGGGAGCGTTGGGTACGAGCAGTACTTC. The V gene is TRBV15, the J gene TRBJ2-7; D perhaps matches TRBD2 (5 bases). Germline CDR1 LNHNV, CDR2 YYDKDF (reference sequence). This CDR3 spans 16 amino acids. V gave up 0 bases and J gave up 4 bases, with 16 bases separating them.

In this sample, this clonotype turned up many times. The chain has TRBV5-1 and TRBJ2-7; 8 bases align to TRBD1. Germline CDR1 is SGHRS and CDR2 is YFSETQ. Germline trimming cut 3 bases from V and 5 bases from J; bases unmatched to any gene: 10. This CDR3 contains 15 residues. CDR3 nucleotides: TGCGCCAGCAGCTCACCCATTCGGACAGGGAACGAGCAGTACTTC. It yields the protein CASSSPIRTGNEQYF.

Many counts were recorded for this clonotype. The rearrangement joins TRBV28 to TRBJ2-5; 7 bases fit TRBD1. The CDR3 consists of 14 residues. Losses at the gene ends were 5 bases for V and 4 bases for J; bases not matched to a gene: 7. Germline CDR1 and CDR2: MDHEN and SYDVKM. CDR3 DNA: TGTGCCAGCAGTCAAGACAGGGCGGGAGAGACCCAGTACTTC. This encodes CASSQDRAGETQYF.

The chain has TRBV12-5 and TRBJ2-4; maybe TRBD1 (5 bases). The germline V gene encodes CDR1 LGHNT and CDR2 FRNRAP. V was trimmed by 3 bases and J by 1 base, leaving 22 bases between them. The CDR3 loop spans 19 amino acids. CDR3: CASGFTVGAGSPAKNIQYF. DNA for the CDR3: TGTGCTAGTGGTTTTACGGTTGGGGCAGGCAGTCCGGCCAAAAACATTCAGTACTTC.

At least ten counts were recorded for this clonotype. This chain uses TRBV15 with TRBJ1-2, with 8 bases matching TRBD1. The V and J ends lost 4 bases and 8 bases, in that order; junction bases with no gene match: 9. From germline, CDR1 is LNHNV and CDR2 YYDKDF (reference sequence). CDR3 length equals 14 residues. In nucleotides, the CDR3 is TGTGCCACCAGCACTTACAGGGGGGTAGGAGGCTACACCTTC. Translated, it gives CATSTYRGVGGYTF.

The table lists this clonotype with a few counts. V usage is TRBV7-3 and J usage is TRBJ2-2; 10 nucleotides agree with TRBD2. Germline V gives CDR1 SGHTA, CDR2 FQGTGA. The CDR3 has 17 residues. V shed 5 bases and J 2 bases; nucleotides not matched to a gene: 8. CDR3 nucleotide sequence: TGTGCCAGCAGCCTTAGACGGACTAGCGGCAACACCGGGGAGCTGTTTTTT. This sequence encodes CASSLRRTSGNTGELFF. The full variable domain, with the rest looked up from reference TRBV7-3 and TRBJ2-2, is GAGVSQTPSNKVTEKGKYVELRCDPISGHTALYWYRQSLGQGPEFLIYFQGTGAADDSGLPNDRFFAVRPEGSVSTLKIQRTERGDSAVYLCASSLRRTSGNTGELFFGEGSRLTVL.

The sample holds many counts of this clonotype. In DNA, the CDR3 is TGTGCCAGCAGTCTAGCGCTCTACGAGCAGTACTTC. It translates to CASSLALYEQYF. The chain carries TRBV6-1 and TRBJ2-7, with D possibly being TRBD2 (6 bases). Trimming removed 5 bases from V and 3 bases from J, with 8 bases in between. The CDR3 has 12 residues. Germline V gene sequence: CDR1 MNHNS, CDR2 SASEGT.

CDR3 bases: TGTGCCAGCAGTGAATTCGGTTTCGGCACTGAAGCTTTCTTT. Translation: CASSEFGFGTEAFF. V gene TRBV6-1 combines with J gene TRBJ1-1; D remains unclear. V was trimmed by 2 bases and J by 4 bases, leaving 11 bases between them. The CDR3 sequence is 14 residues long. Germline CDR1 and CDR2: MNHNS and SASEGT.

This clonotype was seen a handful of times. One junction end does not reproduce the germline sequence, and a read error may be involved. The chain recombines TRBV6-5 with TRBJ1-2; D is unresolved. This CDR3 has 12 amino acids. CDR1 and CDR2 (germline): MNHEY, SVGAGI. The CDR3 loop is CASSCSGYGYTF. In DNA form, the CDR3 reads TGTGCCAGCAGTTGCTCGGGGTATGGTTACACCTTC.

This clonotype showed up many times. The chain carries TRBV25-1 and TRBJ2-7; 7 bases are shared with TRBD2. This CDR3 is 15 amino acids long. The V segment lost 2 bases and the J segment 5 bases; nucleotides outside the gene matches: 9. The germline CDR1 and CDR2 sequences are MGHDK and SYGVNS. The DNA of the CDR3 is TGTGCCAGCAGTGAAATGGGGAGGGGTGCCCACGAGCAGTACTTC. Its translation is CASSEMGRGAHEQYF.

This clonotype was found many times. V usage is TRBV6-5 and J usage is TRBJ1-2, with no clear D. The germline V gene encodes CDR1 MNHEY and CDR2 SVGAGI. The CDR3 extends over 15 amino acids. Trimming left V 0 bases short and J 7 bases short, with 15 bases between. The CDR3 bases are TGTGCCAGCAGTTACTCGAGTATGGCCCGGGGTGGCTACACCTTC. This sequence encodes CASSYSSMARGGYTF.